One and the same sample provided the 23 T cell receptor beta chains below, sequenced in a study of a mutant IDH1 vaccine in newly diagnosed glioma. The antigens for these receptors are not known. Time point indicated: week 23, last vaccination. Each vaccine dose was 300 ug of mutant IDH1 20-mer peptide, with topical imiquimod. TCRdb keeps only in-frame clones here, not all; method: immunoSEQ multiplex PCR. The sample holds tens of thousands of clones, roughly 77% seen once. This material consisted of PBMCs, taken from a glioma patient whose treatment included an IDH1 peptide vaccine. Every receptor here comes from a woman aged 40 to 50 with glioma. Some clones in this sample may be carry-over from other donors' samples.

The chain is built from TRBV30 and TRBJ2-3; 10 nucleotides line up with TRBD2. The V and J ends lost 4 bases and 5 bases, in that order; junction bases with no gene match: 6. The CDR3 length is 14 residues. Germline V gene sequence: CDR1 GTSNPN, CDR2 SVGIG (reference sequence). The chain's CDR3 is CAWIPVAGGDTQYF. The CDR3 nucleotides are TGTGCCTGGATACCTGTAGCGGGGGGAGATACGCAGTATTTT.

The chain uses TRBV4-3 and TRBJ2-7; D might be TRBD2 (5 bases). The CDR3 totals 16 residues. CDR1 is LGHNA and CDR2 is YSLEER in the germline V gene. V was pared by 0 bases and J by 4 bases, with 16 bases between. CDR3 nucleotide sequence: TGCGCCAGCAGCCAAGATAGCACCTATGGAGGATACGAGCAGTACTTC. Residues: CASSQDSTYGGYEQYF.

This clone has more than one count but fewer than ten. V and J are TRBV5-4 and TRBJ1-2, with TRBD1 matching 7 bases. Germline lookup yields CDR1 SGHNT and CDR2 YYREEE (reference sequence). This CDR3 spans 19 amino acids. V shed 4 bases and J 0 bases; nucleotides not matched to a gene: 18. DNA for the CDR3: TGTGCCAGCAGCCTAGGGACAGTGATAAGGGGGGCTGCTAACTATGGCTACACCTTC. It codes for CASSLGTVIRGAANYGYTF.

V usage is TRBV10-3 and J usage is TRBJ2-2, with D tentatively TRBD2 (5 bases). V gave up 3 bases and J gave up 2 bases, with 7 bases separating them. The germline V gene has CDR1 ENHRY and CDR2 SYGVKD. There are 14 residues in the CDR3. CDR3 amino acids: CAISDEGNTGELFF. CDR3 DNA sequence: TGTGCCATCAGTGACGAGGGAAACACCGGGGAGCTGTTTTTT.

This clone was seen a few times. The J gene is TRBJ1-1, the V gene TRBV6-1; 9 nucleotides match TRBD1. This CDR3 is 13 amino acids long. J gave up 4 bases and V 9 bases, and 6 bases lay outside the gene matches. Germline V gene sequence: CDR1 MNHNS, CDR2 SASEGT. CDR3 nucleotide sequence: TGTGCCAGTGGACAGGGGAGGACCACTGAAGCTTTCTTT. Translated: CASGQGRTTEAFF.

V gene TRBV7-9 combines with J gene TRBJ2-7; D may be TRBD1 (6 bases). This CDR3 region has 15 residues. Germline V gene sequence: CDR1 SEHNR, CDR2 FQNEAQ (reference sequence). V lost 5 bases and J lost 3, with 17 bases in between. The CDR3 protein is CASSLPPGHHYEQYF. The CDR3 coding sequence is TGTGCCAGCAGCCTACCACCGGGACACCACTACGAGCAGTACTTC.

V is TRBV14 and J is TRBJ1-1, with D perhaps TRBD1 (5 bases). The V gene lost 1 base and the J gene lost 11 bases, with 8 bases spanning the gap. Germline loops: CDR1 SGHDN, CDR2 FVKESK. This CDR3 is 11 amino acids long. CDR3 DNA sequence: TGTGCCAGCAGCCAAGGGGGGGGTGCTTTCTTT. Its protein product is CASSQGGGAFF.

This chain connects TRBV19 to TRBJ1-1, with D tentatively TRBD1 (6 bases). The CDR3 is made up of 13 amino acids. Looked up from germline, CDR1 is LNHDA and CDR2 is SQIVND (reference sequence). Deletions cut 8 bases from V and 4 bases from J, with 14 bases between. CDR3 amino acids: CASGDTRVTEAFF. In nucleotides, the CDR3 is TGTGCCAGTGGGGACACTCGGGTCACTGAAGCTTTCTTT. Combining the CDR3 with reference TRBV19 and TRBJ1-1 gives the whole variable domain DGGITQSPKYLFRKEGQNVTLSCEQNLNHDAMYWYRQDPGQGLRLIYYSQIVNDFQKGDIAEGYSVSREKKESFPLTVTSAQKNPTAFYLCASGDTRVTEAFFGQGTRLTVV.

The chain couples TRBV7-2 to TRBJ2-5; 7 bases agree with TRBD2. This CDR3 has 13 amino acids. Germline V gene sequence: CDR1 SGHTA, CDR2 FQGNSA. V was clipped by 3 bases and J by 2 bases; unmatched bases: 0. The chain's CDR3 is CASSLRGQETQYF. Written as DNA, the CDR3 is TGTGCCAGCAGCTTGCGGGGGCAAGAGACCCAGTACTTC.

The genes are TRBV6-5 and TRBJ1-6; D remains ambiguous. The germline V gene encodes CDR1 MNHEY and CDR2 SVGAGI. The CDR3 covers 14 residues. The V and J ends lost 2 bases and 7 bases respectively, with 9 bases between them. CDR3 protein: CASSYPTPNSPLHF. The CDR3 nucleotides are TGTGCCAGCAGTTACCCTACACCGAATTCACCCCTCCACTTT.

This chain uses TRBV27 with TRBJ2-7, with D unclear. The CDR3 runs to 13 residues. V was shortened by 3 bases and J by 1 base, with 7 bases between the two germline ends. Looked up from germline, CDR1 is MNHEY and CDR2 is SMNVEV (reference sequence). CDR3 nucleotides: TGTGCCAGCAGTTTCCGCGAGTCCTACGAGCAGTACTTC. This translates into CASSFRESYEQYF.

This chain links TRBV5-4 with TRBJ2-7, with a weak D call TRBD1 (6 bases). The CDR3 spans 15 residues. CDR1 is SGHNT and CDR2 is YYREEE in the germline V gene (reference sequence). V lost 0 bases to trimming and J lost 0 bases, with 10 bases between them. The CDR3 reads CASSLARGLSYEQYF. The CDR3, as DNA: TGTGCCAGCAGCTTGGCCAGGGGCCTCTCCTACGAGCAGTACTTC.

The chain has TRBV6-5 and TRBJ1-3; D remains ambiguous. The V end was cut by 2 bases, the J end by 2 bases, with 13 bases between. There are 16 residues in the CDR3. In germline, CDR1 is MNHEY, CDR2 SVGAGI. The CDR3 spells CASSYLPLATGNTIYF. CDR3 DNA: TGTGCCAGCAGTTACCTGCCGTTGGCCACTGGAAACACCATATATTTT.

In this sample, this clone turned up a few times. The chain employs TRBV9 and TRBJ1-5, with 10 bases that match TRBD1. J gave up 6 bases and V 4 bases, and 4 bases lay outside the gene matches. CDR3 length: 14 amino acids. Looked up from germline, CDR1 is SGDLS and CDR2 is YYNGEE. In DNA, the CDR3 is TGTGCCAGCAGCACAGACAGGGGGCTTCAGCCCCAGCATTTT. Amino acid sequence: CASSTDRGLQPQHF.

The V call is TRBV4-3, the J call TRBJ1-5; D not certain. In germline, CDR1 is LGHNA, CDR2 YSLEER. The CDR3 sequence is 15 residues long. The V and J ends lost 3 bases and 6 bases respectively, with 15 bases between them. Here the CDR3 DNA reads TGCGCCAGCAGCCATTCCCCGGGTGGTGGTCAGCCCCAGCATTTT. Its protein is CASSHSPGGGQPQHF.

This chain joins TRBV6-1 and TRBJ1-2; D is uncertain. CDR1 and CDR2 (germline): MNHNS, SASEGT. The CDR3 has 10 residues. The V and J ends lost 5 bases and 7 bases respectively, with 5 bases between them. For the CDR3, the DNA is TGTGCCAGCAGTAACGCTGGCTACACCTTC. Residues: CASSNAGYTF.

The rearrangement links TRBV27 to TRBJ2-7, with unresolved D. Trimming stripped 5 bases from V and 2 bases from J, with 13 bases between. CDR3 length: 14 residues. Germline V gene sequence: CDR1 MNHEY, CDR2 SMNVEV (reference sequence). CDR3 bases: TGTGCCAGCAGTCCTGCGAGCTCTACCTACGAGCAGTACTTC. Translating it yields CASSPASSTYEQYF.

The genes are TRBV2 and TRBJ1-1; D perhaps matches TRBD1 (5 bases). This CDR3 comprises 12 residues. From germline, CDR1 is SNHLY and CDR2 FYNNEI. V lost 2 bases to trimming and J lost 10 bases, with 11 bases between them. DNA for the CDR3: TGTGCCAGCAGTGAATTGGGGGGGGGAGCTTTCTTT. Its translation: CASSELGGGAFF.

V gene TRBV11-1 combines with J gene TRBJ1-1, with D maybe TRBD1 (6 bases). Per germline, CDR1 SGHAT and CDR2 FQDESV (reference sequence). Trimming pared 3 bases from V and 0 bases from J, leaving 8 bases between. The CDR3 length is 14 residues. The CDR3 here is CASSFGQLNTEAFF. CDR3 coding DNA: TGTGCCAGCAGCTTCGGACAGCTGAACACTGAAGCTTTCTTT. The full variable domain, in which reference TRBV11-1 and TRBJ1-1 provide the parts outside the CDR3, is EAEVAQSPRYKITEKSQAVAFWCDPISGHATLYWYRQILGQGPELLVQFQDESVVDDSQLPKDRFSAERLKGVDSTLKIQPAELGDSAMYLCASSFGQLNTEAFFGQGTRLTVV.

J is TRBJ2-5 and V is TRBV12-5, with D possibly being TRBD1 (7 bases). The V gene lost 0 bases and the J gene lost 5 bases, with 13 bases spanning the gap. Looked up from germline, CDR1 is LGHNT and CDR2 is FRNRAP. The CDR3 has 15 amino acids. The CDR3: CASGLVGGGWETQYF. CDR3 nucleotide sequence: TGTGCTAGTGGTTTGGTAGGAGGGGGCTGGGAGACCCAGTACTTC.

The V and J genes are TRBV6-6 and TRBJ2-3, with D possibly matching TRBD1 (6 bases). CDR3 length equals 14 residues. The germline V gene encodes CDR1 MNHNY and CDR2 SVGAGI (reference sequence). The ends were cut back, 2 bases at V and 2 bases at J, with 8 bases in the middle. CDR3 in amino acids: CASSYDRTTDTQYF. CDR3 coding DNA: TGTGCCAGCAGTTACGACAGGACCACAGATACGCAGTATTTT.

This clone has only a few counts. The V call is TRBV10-2, the J call TRBJ1-6; D is perhaps TRBD1 (5 bases). V lost 5 bases to trimming and J lost 9 bases, with 14 bases between them. CDR1 and CDR2 from the germline V gene are WSHSY and SAAADI. This CDR3 spans 14 amino acids. CDR3 sequence: CASSLGVKGSPLHF. CDR3 nucleotide sequence: TGCGCCAGCAGTTTAGGGGTAAAGGGTTCACCCCTCCACTTT.

This sequence joins TRBV6-1 and TRBJ1-5, with a possible D match to TRBD1 (5 bases). Trimming took 2 bases from V and 6 from J, leaving 20 bases between them. Germline assignment: CDR1 MNHNS and CDR2 SASEGT. The CDR3 has 17 residues. CDR3 sequence: CASSEKGGGALAQPQHF. In nucleotides, the CDR3 is TGTGCCAGCAGTGAAAAGGGCGGAGGGGCGCTGGCTCAGCCCCAGCATTTT.